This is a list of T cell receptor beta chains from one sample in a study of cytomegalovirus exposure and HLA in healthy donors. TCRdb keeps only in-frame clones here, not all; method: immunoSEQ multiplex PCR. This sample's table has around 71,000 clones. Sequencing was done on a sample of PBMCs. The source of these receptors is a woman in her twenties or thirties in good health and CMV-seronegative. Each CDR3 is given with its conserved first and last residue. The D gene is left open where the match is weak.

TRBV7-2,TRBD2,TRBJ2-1,TGTGCCAGCAGCTTAGTTGGGACTAGCGCATTCTACAATGAGCAGTTCTTC,CASSLVGTSAFYNEQFF
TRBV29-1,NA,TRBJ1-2,TGCAGCGTTGTGTGGGCGGGGGGGGCGCAGGGCTACACCTTC,CSVVWAGGAQGYTF
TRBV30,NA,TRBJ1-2,TGTGCCTCAAATTTGAACTATGGCTACACCTTC,CASNLNYGYTF
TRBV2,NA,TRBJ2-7,TGTGCCAGCAGCGGCCCCGGGCGCGGGGAGCAGTACTTC,CASSGPGRGEQYF
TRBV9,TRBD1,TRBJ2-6,TGTGCCAGCAGCGGACGGACAGGGGCCGGGGCCAACGTCCTGACTTTC,CASSGRTGAGANVLTF
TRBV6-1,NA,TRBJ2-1,TGTGCCAGCCTAGACAGTTACAATGAGCAGTTCTTC,CASLDSYNEQFF
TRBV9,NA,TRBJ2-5,TGTGCCAGCAGCGTAGGTAGCGCCCAAGAGACCCAGTACTTC,CASSVGSAQETQYF
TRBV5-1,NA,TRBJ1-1,TGCGCCAGCAGCTTGGAGAGGGTTGGGACTGAAGCTTTCTTT,CASSLERVGTEAFF
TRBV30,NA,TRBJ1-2,TGTGCCTGGAGTGAGTCAGGGTACTATGGCTACACCTTC,CAWSESGYYGYTF
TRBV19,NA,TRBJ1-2,TGTGCCAGTACGGGAATGAACTATGGCTACACCTTC,CASTGMNYGYTF
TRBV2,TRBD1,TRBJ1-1,TGTGCCAGCAGTCCAGGGGGCGCGAACACTGAAGCTTTCTTT,CASSPGGANTEAFF
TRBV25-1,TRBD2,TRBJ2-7,TGTGCCAGCAGTAAACCGGGACTAGCCTACGAGCAGTACTTC,CASSKPGLAYEQYF
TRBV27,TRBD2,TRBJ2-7,TGTGCCAGCGGCTTTTGGGGGGGAAGCTCCTACGAGCAGTACTTC,CASGFWGGSSYEQYF
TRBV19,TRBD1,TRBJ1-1,TGTGCCAGTAGTATCAGGGGGGATCGGAACACTGAAGCTTTCTTT,CASSIRGDRNTEAFF
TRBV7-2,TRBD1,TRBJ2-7,TGTGCCAGCAGCCGGTCTGGACAGGGCCGGGTGCAGTACTTC,CASSRSGQGRVQYF
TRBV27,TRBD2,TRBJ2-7,TGTGCCAGCGGACTAGCGGGCGAGCGCTACGAGCAGTACTTC,CASGLAGERYEQYF
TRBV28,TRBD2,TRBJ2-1,TGTGCCAGCAGTCCGGGGACTAGCGACTACAATGAGCAGTTCTTC,CASSPGTSDYNEQFF
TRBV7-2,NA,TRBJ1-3,TGTGCCAGCAGCGCCAGCTCTGGAAACACCATATATTTT,CASSASSGNTIYF
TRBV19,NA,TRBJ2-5,TGTGCCAGTAGTAAGCAGGGATTACAAGAGACCCAGTACTTC,CASSKQGLQETQYF
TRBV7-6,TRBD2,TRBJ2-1,TGTGCCAGCAGCTTAAACCCAAGCTCACTAGCGGGGGGAAGACCTACAATGAAGCAGTTCTTC,CASSLNPSSLAGGRPTMKQFF
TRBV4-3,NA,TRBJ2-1,TGCGCCAGCAGCGAGCGGAGGTGGTCCTACAATGAGCAGTTCTTC,CASSERRWSYNEQFF
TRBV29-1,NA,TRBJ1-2,TGCAGCGGGGGGCGCAAAATGGGGCCAGCTAACTATGGCTACACCTTC,CSGGRKMGPANYGYTF
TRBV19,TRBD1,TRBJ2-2,TGTGCCAGTAACGGACAGGGGGCGACCGGGGAGCTGTTTTTT,CASNGQGATGELFF
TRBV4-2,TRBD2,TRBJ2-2,TGTGCCAGCAGCGCCCGGACTAGCGGGGGGATCGGGGAGCTGTTTTTT,CASSARTSGGIGELFF
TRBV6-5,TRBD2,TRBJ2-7,TGTGCCAGCAGTTACCCGGGAGCGGGAGGCGAGCAGTACTTC,CASSYPGAGGEQYF
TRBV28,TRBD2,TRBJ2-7,TGTGCCAGCAGTGGCAGGACTAGCGGGCCCAGAGGCTACGAGCAGTACTTC,CASSGRTSGPRGYEQYF
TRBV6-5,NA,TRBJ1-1,TGTGCCAGCACGCCTCGGTCGGGGGGGCTAACTGAAGCTTTCTTT,CASTPRSGGLTEAFF
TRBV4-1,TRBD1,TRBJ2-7,TGCGCCAGCAGCCAAGTTCAACAGGGGGCGCGGGGCGAGCAGTACTTC,CASSQVQQGARGEQYF
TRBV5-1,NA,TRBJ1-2,TGCGCCAGCAGCTTGGGCCAGGTAAGCGGCTACACCTTC,CASSLGQVSGYTF
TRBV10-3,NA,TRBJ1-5,TGTGCCATCAGTAGGACAGAATCTAGCAATCAGCCCCAGCATTTT,CAISRTESSNQPQHF
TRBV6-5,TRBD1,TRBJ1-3,TGTGCCAGCAGTGGACAGGGGTACACCATATATTTT,CASSGQGYTIYF
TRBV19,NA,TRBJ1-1,TGTGCCAGTAGTCAACAGGGTCACTCCCTGGGCACTGAAGCTTTCTTT,CASSQQGHSLGTEAFF
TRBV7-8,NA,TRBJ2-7,TGTGCCAGCAGGTTCAGGGATCTGAGCTCCTACGAGCAGTACTTC,CASRFRDLSSYEQYF
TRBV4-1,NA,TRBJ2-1,TGCGCCAGCAGCCAAGGTGGAGGGATAAATGAGCAGTTCTTC,CASSQGGGINEQFF
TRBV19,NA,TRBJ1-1,TGTGCCAGTAGTATTAGTATCCCCACTGAAGCTTTCTTT,CASSISIPTEAFF
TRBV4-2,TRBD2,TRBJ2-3,TGTGCCAGCAGCCAGGCGGGAGGGGACGTAGATACGCAGTATTTT,CASSQAGGDVDTQYF
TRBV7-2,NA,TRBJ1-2,TGTGCCAGCAGTCGCCCCCTCGGCGGAGCTAACTATGGCTACACCTTC,CASSRPLGGANYGYTF
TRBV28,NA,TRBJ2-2,TGTGCCAGCAGTTTAACCGGGTCCACCGGGGAGCTGTTTTTT,CASSLTGSTGELFF
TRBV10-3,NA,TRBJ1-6,TGTGCCATCACGGGGACATGGGATTCACCCCTCCACTTT,CAITGTWDSPLHF
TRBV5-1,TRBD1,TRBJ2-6,TGCGCCAGCAGCTCCTGGACAGGACAGAGCTCTGGGGCCAACGTCCTGACTTTC,CASSSWTGQSSGANVLTF
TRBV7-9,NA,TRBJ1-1,TGTGCCAGCAGCTTCGCAGAAACTGAAGCTTTCTTT,CASSFAETEAFF
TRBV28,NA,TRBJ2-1,TGTGCTAAGGGGGGGGGCTACAATGAGCAGTTCTTC,CAKGGGYNEQFF
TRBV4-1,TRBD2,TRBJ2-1,TGCGCCAGCAGCCAAGCGGGACTAGCGGGAGTTTTCAATGAGCAGTTCTTC,CASSQAGLAGVFNEQFF
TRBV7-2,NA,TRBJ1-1,TGTGCCAGCAGGCCCTGGGAAGGGGGAATGAACACTGAAGCTTTCTTT,CASRPWEGGMNTEAFF
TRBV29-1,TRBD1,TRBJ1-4,TGCAGCGTAGCTCGGACAGGGACGAGGGAACAACTGTTTTTT,CSVARTGTREQLFF
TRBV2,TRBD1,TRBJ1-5,TGTGCCAGCAGTGAACAGGGGGCTCAACAGCCCCAGCATTTT,CASSEQGAQQPQHF
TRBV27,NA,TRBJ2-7,TGTGCCAGCAGTTCCGAACAGACACAGCACTTCTACGAGCAGTACTTC,CASSSEQTQHFYEQYF
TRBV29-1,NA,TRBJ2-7,TGCAGCGTTGGCCCCAGGGATGCCTACGAGCAGTACTTC,CSVGPRDAYEQYF
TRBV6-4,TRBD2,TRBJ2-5,TGTGCCAGCAGTGAATCGGCGGGAGGAACAGAGACCCAGTACTTC,CASSESAGGTETQYF
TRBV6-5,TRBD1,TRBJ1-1,TGTGCCAGCAGGGGACAGGGGAGCACTGAAGCTTTCTTT,CASRGQGSTEAFF
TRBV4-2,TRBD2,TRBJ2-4,TGTGCCAGCAGCCTCCTGACTAGCGGGGAAGCCAAAAACATTCAGTACTTC,CASSLLTSGEAKNIQYF
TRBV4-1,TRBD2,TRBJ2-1,TGCGCCAGCAGCCCCCTAGCGGGAGGGCCCCACCGACCGTCTGAGCAGTTCTTC,CASSPLAGGPHRPSEQFF
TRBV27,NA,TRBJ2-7,TGTGCCAGCAGTTTTGCCCAGGGCTGGTACGAGCAGTACTTC,CASSFAQGWYEQYF
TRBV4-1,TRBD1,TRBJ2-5,TGCGCCAGCAGCCACTCCGGGACAGGGGGCCGGGAGACCCAGTACTTC,CASSHSGTGGRETQYF
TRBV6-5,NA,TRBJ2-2,TGTGCCAGCAGGCCCCCAGGCACTAGGGCCGGGGAGCTGTTTTTT,CASRPPGTRAGELFF
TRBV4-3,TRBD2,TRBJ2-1,TGCGCCAGCAGCTCTCAACTAGCGGGGGGAGAGAATGAGCAGTTCTTC,CASSSQLAGGENEQFF